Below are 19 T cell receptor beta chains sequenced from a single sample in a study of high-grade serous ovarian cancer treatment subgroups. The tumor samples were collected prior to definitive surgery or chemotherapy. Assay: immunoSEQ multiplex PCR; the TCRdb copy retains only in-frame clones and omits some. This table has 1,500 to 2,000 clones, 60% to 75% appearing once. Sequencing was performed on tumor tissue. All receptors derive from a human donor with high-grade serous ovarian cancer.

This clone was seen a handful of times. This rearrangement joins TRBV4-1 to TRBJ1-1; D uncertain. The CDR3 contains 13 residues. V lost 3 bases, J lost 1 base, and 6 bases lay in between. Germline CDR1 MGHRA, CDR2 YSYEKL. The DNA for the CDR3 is TGCGCCAGCAGCCAGGTAGGGAACACTGAAGCTTTCTTT. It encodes CASSQVGNTEAFF.

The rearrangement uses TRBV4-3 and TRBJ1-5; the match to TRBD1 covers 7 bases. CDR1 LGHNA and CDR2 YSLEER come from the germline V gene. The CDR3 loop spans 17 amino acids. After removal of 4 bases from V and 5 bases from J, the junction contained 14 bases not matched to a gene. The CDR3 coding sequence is TGCGCCAGCAGCCCACACGGACAGGAAGGGGCCTATCAGCCCCAGCATTTT. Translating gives CASSPHGQEGAYQPQHF.

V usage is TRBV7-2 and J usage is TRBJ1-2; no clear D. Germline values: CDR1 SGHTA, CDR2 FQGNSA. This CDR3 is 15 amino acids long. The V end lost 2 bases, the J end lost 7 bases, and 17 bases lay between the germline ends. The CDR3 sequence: CASSLPIGVFGGYTF. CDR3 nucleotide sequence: TGTGCCAGCAGCTTACCCATAGGCGTTTTCGGTGGCTACACCTTC.

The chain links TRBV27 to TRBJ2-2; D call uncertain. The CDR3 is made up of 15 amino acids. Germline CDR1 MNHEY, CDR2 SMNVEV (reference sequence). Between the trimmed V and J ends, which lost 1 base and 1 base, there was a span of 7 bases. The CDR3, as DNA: TGTGCCAGCAGTTTATTTCTCAAGAACACCGGGGAGCTGTTTTTT. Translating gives CASSLFLKNTGELFF.

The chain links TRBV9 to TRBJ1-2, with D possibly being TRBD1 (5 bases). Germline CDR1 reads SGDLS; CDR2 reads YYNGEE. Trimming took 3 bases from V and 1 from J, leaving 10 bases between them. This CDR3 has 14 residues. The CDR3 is CASSEGGDNYGYTF. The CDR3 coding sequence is TGTGCCAGCAGCGAAGGAGGGGATAACTATGGCTACACCTTC.

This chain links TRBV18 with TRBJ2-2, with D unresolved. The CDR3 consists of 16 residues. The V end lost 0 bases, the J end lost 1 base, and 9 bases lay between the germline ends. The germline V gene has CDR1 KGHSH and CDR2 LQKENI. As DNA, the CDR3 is TGTGCCAGCTCACCACCTACCACCGAGAACACCGGGGAGCTGTTTTTT. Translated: CASSPPTTENTGELFF.

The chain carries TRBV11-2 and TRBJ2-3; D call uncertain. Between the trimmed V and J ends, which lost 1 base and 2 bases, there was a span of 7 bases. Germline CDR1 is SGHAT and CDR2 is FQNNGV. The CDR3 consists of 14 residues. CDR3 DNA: TGTGCCAGCAGCTTAGTACGGATCACAGATACGCAGTATTTT. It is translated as CASSLVRITDTQYF.

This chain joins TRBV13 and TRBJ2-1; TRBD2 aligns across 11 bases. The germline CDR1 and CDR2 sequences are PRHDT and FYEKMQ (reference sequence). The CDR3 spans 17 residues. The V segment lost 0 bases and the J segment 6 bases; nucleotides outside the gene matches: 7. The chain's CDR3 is CASSLGVAGGPGNEQFF. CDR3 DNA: TGTGCCAGCAGCTTAGGCGTAGCGGGGGGGCCGGGCAATGAGCAGTTCTTC.

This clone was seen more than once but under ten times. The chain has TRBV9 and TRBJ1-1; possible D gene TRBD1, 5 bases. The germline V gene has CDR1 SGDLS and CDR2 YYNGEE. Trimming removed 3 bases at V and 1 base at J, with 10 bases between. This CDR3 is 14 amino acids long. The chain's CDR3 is CASSAHGQNTEAFF. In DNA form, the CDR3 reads TGTGCCAGCAGCGCCCACGGACAGAACACTGAAGCTTTCTTT.

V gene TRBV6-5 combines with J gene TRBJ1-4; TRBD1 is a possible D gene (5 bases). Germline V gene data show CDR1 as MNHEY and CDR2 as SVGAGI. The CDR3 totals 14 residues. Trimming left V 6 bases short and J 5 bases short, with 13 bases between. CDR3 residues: CASRGEQMNEKLFF. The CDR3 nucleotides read TGTGCCAGCAGAGGGGAACAGATGAATGAAAAACTGTTTTTT.

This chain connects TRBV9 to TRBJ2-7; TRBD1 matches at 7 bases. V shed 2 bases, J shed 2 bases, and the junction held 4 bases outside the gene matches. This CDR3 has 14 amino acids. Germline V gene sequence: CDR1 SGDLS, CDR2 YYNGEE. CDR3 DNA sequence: TGTGCCAGCAGCGTGGGACAGCGCCCCTACGAGCAGTACTTC. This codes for CASSVGQRPYEQYF.

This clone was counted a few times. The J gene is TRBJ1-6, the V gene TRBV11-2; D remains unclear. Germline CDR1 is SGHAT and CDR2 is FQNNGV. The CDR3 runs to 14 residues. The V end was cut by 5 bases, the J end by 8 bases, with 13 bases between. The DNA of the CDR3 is TGTGCCAGCAGCCTTATCGGGGATGATTCACCCCTCCACTTT. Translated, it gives CASSLIGDDSPLHF.

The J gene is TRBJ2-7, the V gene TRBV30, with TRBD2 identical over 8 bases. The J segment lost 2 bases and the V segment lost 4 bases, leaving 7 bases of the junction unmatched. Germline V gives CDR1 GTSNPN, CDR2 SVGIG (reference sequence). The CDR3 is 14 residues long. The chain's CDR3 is CAWNSRGGTYEQYF. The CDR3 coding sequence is TGTGCCTGGAACTCTCGGGGGGGTACCTACGAGCAGTACTTC.

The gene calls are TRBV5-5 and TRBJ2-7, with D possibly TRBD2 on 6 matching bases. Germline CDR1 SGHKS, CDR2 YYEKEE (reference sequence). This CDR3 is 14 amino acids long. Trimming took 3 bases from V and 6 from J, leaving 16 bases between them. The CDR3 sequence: CASSYSAGGGEQYF. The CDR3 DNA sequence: TGTGCCAGCAGCTATTCTGCTGGGGGAGGCGAGCAGTACTTC.

CDR3 protein: CASSTWTSGSGDQETQYF. The CDR3 DNA sequence: TGTGCCAGTAGTACGTGGACTAGCGGGAGTGGGGACCAAGAGACCCAGTACTTC. The V and J genes are TRBV19 and TRBJ2-5, with 13 bases lining up with TRBD2. CDR3 size: 18 residues. Losses at the gene ends were 4 bases for V and 0 bases for J; bases not matched to a gene: 8. Germline CDR1 reads LNHDA; CDR2 reads SQIVND (reference sequence).

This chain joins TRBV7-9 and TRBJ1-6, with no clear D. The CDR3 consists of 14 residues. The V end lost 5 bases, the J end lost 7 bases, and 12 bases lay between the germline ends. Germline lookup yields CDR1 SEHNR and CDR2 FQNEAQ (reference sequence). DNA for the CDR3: TGTGCCAGCAGCCCCATTGGGGAAAATTCACCCCTCCACTTT. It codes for CASSPIGENSPLHF.

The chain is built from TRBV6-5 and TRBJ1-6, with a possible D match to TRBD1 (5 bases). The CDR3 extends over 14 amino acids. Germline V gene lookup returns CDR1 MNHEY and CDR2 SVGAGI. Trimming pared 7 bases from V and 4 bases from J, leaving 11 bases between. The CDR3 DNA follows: TGTGCCAGCAAGCGGACATGGTATAATTCACCCCTCCACTTT. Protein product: CASKRTWYNSPLHF.

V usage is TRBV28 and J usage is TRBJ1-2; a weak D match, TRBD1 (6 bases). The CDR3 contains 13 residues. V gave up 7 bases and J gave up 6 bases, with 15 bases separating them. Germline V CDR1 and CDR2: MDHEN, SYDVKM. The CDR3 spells CASNWGRGNGYTF. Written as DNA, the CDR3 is TGTGCCAGCAATTGGGGGCGAGGGAATGGCTACACCTTC.

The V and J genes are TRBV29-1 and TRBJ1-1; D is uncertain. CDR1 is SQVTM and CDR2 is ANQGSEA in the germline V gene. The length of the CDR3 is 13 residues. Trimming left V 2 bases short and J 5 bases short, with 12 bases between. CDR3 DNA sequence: TGCAGCGTTGAAATGGGTGGCGGTACTGAAGCTTTCTTT. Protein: CSVEMGGGTEAFF.